A selection of T cell receptor beta chains follows, all from one sample in a study of cytomegalovirus exposure and HLA in healthy donors. Clones were read by immunoSEQ multiplex PCR, and TCRdb kept only the in-frame ones, dropping some. The sample holds 160,000 or so clones, 86% seen once. The sequenced sample consisted of PBMCs. These receptors were collected from a young man in good health and CMV-seropositive. CDR3s include the opening cysteine and the closing phenylalanine or tryptophan. The D gene is left open where the match is weak. The size entry is marked missing in some rows and otherwise reads once, few, many or a size class.

>TRBJ1-5|TRBV10-3|-|TRBD1
CATRPGTGSNQPQHF
TGTGCCACCCGTCCCGGGACAGGGAGCAATCAGCCCCAGCATTTT
>TRBJ1-5|TRBV10-3|-|-
CAISDSVNQPQHF
TGTGCCATCAGTGATTCAGTCAATCAGCCCCAGCATTTT
>TRBJ2-1|TRBV28|once|TRBD2
CASSLRGGLVYNEQFF
TGTGCCAGCAGTTTAAGAGGGGGACTAGTCTACAATGAGCAGTTCTTC
>TRBJ1-1|TRBV19|-|TRBD1
CASSVRQGAFF
TGTGCCAGTAGTGTCAGACAGGGAGCTTTCTTT
>TRBJ1-1|TRBV9|-|-
CASSPYRGENTEAFF
TGTGCCAGCAGCCCGTACCGGGGAGAGAACACTGAAGCTTTCTTT
>TRBJ1-1|TRBV19|-|TRBD1
CASIDTGDLNTEAFF
TGTGCCAGTATTGACACAGGGGACTTGAACACTGAAGCTTTCTTT
>TRBJ1-1|TRBV7-2|-|-
CASSFRSAGTSTEAFF
TGTGCCAGCAGCTTTAGATCCGCGGGCACATCCACTGAAGCTTTCTTT
>TRBJ2-1|TRBV5-1|-|-
CASSFFEYNDEQFF
TGCGCCAGCAGCTTTTTTGAATACAACGATGAGCAGTTCTTC
>TRBJ2-2|TRBV5-1|-|-
CATQGFLHTGELFF
TGCGCCACCCAGGGGTTCTTGCACACCGGGGAGCTGTTTTTT
>TRBJ2-5|TRBV5-1|-|TRBD2
CASSSGSVGGSQETQYF
TGCGCCAGCAGCTCGGGGTCTGTGGGGGGGTCCCAAGAGACCCAGTACTTC
>TRBJ2-1|TRBV5-1|-|TRBD2
CASSIVRKSGREFF
TGCGCCAGCAGCATTGTGAGGAAGAGCGGGAGAGAGTTCTTC
>TRBJ1-2|TRBV21-1|-|-
CASSKDGKGVDGYTF
TGTGCCAGCAGCAAAGATGGCAAGGGGGTGGATGGCTACACCTTC
>TRBJ2-7|TRBV19|-|-
CASKGRGLDYEQYF
TGTGCCAGTAAGGGACGGGGGTTAGACTACGAGCAGTACTTC
>TRBJ1-2|TRBV19|-|-
CASSKMTVNYGYTF
TGTGCCAGTAGCAAAATGACAGTGAACTATGGCTACACCTTC
>TRBJ1-1|TRBV30|-|-
CAVGAGLNTEAFF
TGTGCCGTTGGGGCGGGGCTGAACACTGAAGCTTTCTTT
>TRBJ2-7|TRBV7-9|once|TRBD1
CASSPHLGQGWGEQYF
TGTGCCAGCAGCCCACACCTGGGACAGGGCTGGGGCGAGCAGTACTTC
>TRBJ2-1|TRBV7-9|-|TRBD1
CASSHRGAIEQFF
TGTGCCAGCAGCCACAGGGGGGCCATTGAGCAGTTCTTC
>TRBJ2-3|TRBV7-9|few|-
CASSLLRSRTATVSF
TGTGCCAGCAGCTTACTTCGATCACGGACAGCTACAGTGAGTTTT
>TRBJ2-3|TRBV6-5|-|-
CASSYGNSPTDTQYF
TGTGCCAGCAGTTACGGTAACAGTCCCACAGATACGCAGTATTTT
>TRBJ2-7|TRBV6-6|-|-
CASRGPSVGEQYF
TGTGCCAGCAGGGGGCCTAGCGTCGGCGAGCAGTACTTC
>TRBJ1-6|TRBV25-1|-|-
CASRSYNSPLHF
TGTGCCAGCAGGTCTTATAATTCACCCCTCCACTTT
>TRBJ1-5|TRBV28|few|TRBD1
CASSPLGTGPRQPQHF
TGTGCCAGCAGTCCCCTCGGGACAGGGCCCCGTCAGCCCCAGCATTTT
>TRBJ2-7|TRBV15|-|-
CATSRVRGSSYEQYF
TGTGCCACCAGCAGAGTAAGGGGGAGCTCCTACGAGCAGTACTTC
>TRBJ2-7|TRBV11-2|once|-
CASSLRDFPTGEQYF
TGTGCCAGCAGCTTAAGGGACTTTCCAACGGGGGAGCAGTACTTC
>TRBJ1-1|TRBV5-5|-|-
CASSLDVWTDAFF
TGTGCCAGCAGCTTAGATGTTTGGACAGATGCTTTCTTT
>TRBJ2-5|TRBV7-9|-|-
CASSATSGETQYF
TGTGCCAGCAGCGCTACTAGTGGCGAGACCCAGTACTTC
>TRBJ2-7|TRBV28|-|TRBD2
CASRRASGIYEQYF
TGTGCCAGCAGGCGGGCTAGCGGGATCTACGAGCAGTACTTC
>TRBJ2-5|TRBV4-2|-|-
CASSQSIGAGQETQYF
TGTGCCAGCAGCCAAAGCATTGGGGCGGGGCAAGAGACCCAGTACTTC
>TRBJ1-2|TRBV4-3|-|-
CASSHPDRNYGYTF
TGCGCCAGCAGCCACCCAGACAGGAACTATGGCTACACCTTC